Here is one TCR beta chain with its context. Its antigen is not known. The junction departs from germline at one end; a sequencing error may be responsible. This entry belongs to a study of identical twins. General study results and limits: The conclusions drew on cross-sectional statistical analysis instead of tracking the same donors. Within monozygotic twins, out-of-frame TCR alpha sharing was underestimated by the models.

Only healthy Caucasians were included as donors. Germline values: CDR1 SNHLY, CDR2 FYNNEI. The CDR3 is 10 amino acids. cDNA molecules carried unique molecular identifiers, and template switching added a universal primer site. Each CDR3 protein gets one entry after TCRdb re-called the 5' RACE reads with MiXCR. The sample shows hundreds of thousands of distinct CDR3 sequences, 12% of them seen only once. These data were also filed under a second study, of yellow fever vaccine responses in identical twins.

The receptor comes from a young woman in good health. The chain carries TRBV2 and TRBJ2-1; 7 nucleotides align to TRBD2. Specimen: CD8+ T cells sorted from blood. CDR3 residues: CASRGTTRIF. In nucleotides, the CDR3 is TGTGCCAGCAGGGGGACTACGAGGATCTTC.